The 15 T cell receptor beta chains in this list originate from one sample, sequenced in a study of technical replicates of blood from a handful of donors. Sequencing used immunoSEQ multiplex PCR; TCRdb keeps in-frame clones, though not all of them. This table holds around 76,000 clones, 80% to 95% found once. Sample: T cells isolated from PBMCs. The source of these receptors is a human donor in good health.

The chain has TRBV29-1 and TRBJ2-7; D is perhaps TRBD2 (5 bases). V was clipped by 7 bases and J by 4 bases, with 11 bases between them. This CDR3 spans 11 amino acids. Per the germline V gene, CDR1 is SQVTM and CDR2 is ANQGSEA. The chain's CDR3 is CSAGSLYEQYF. The CDR3 DNA reads as TGCAGCGCTGGGAGCCTTTACGAGCAGTACTTC.

This chain connects TRBV19 to TRBJ1-1; D unresolved. In germline, CDR1 is LNHDA, CDR2 SQIVND (reference sequence). The length of the CDR3 is 12 residues. V was trimmed by 7 bases and J by 4 bases, leaving 10 bases between them. CDR3 sequence: CASKRWSTEAFF. CDR3 DNA sequence: TGTGCCAGTAAGAGGTGGAGCACTGAAGCTTTCTTT.

The chain carries TRBV5-1 and TRBJ2-1; 7 bases match TRBD1. V lost 4 bases to trimming and J lost 5 bases; unmatched junction nucleotides: 9. The CDR3 totals 15 residues. The V gene's germline CDR1 is SGHRS and CDR2 YFSETQ. DNA for the CDR3: TGCGCCAGCAGCAACGACAGGGAACGTCACAATGAGCAGTTCTTC. This codes for CASSNDRERHNEQFF.

This clone has a single count. The chain has TRBV27 and TRBJ2-5, with 7 bases lining up with TRBD1. Trimming removed 4 bases from V and 4 bases from J; junction bases left unmatched: 9. The CDR3 sequence is 15 residues long. The germline gives CDR1 MNHEY, CDR2 SMNVEV (reference sequence). CDR3 amino acids: CASSSLTGSTETQYF. CDR3 nucleotides: TGTGCCAGCAGTTCCCTGACAGGGAGTACAGAGACCCAGTACTTC.

The V call is TRBV18, the J call TRBJ1-2, with 7 positions matching TRBD1. Germline V CDR1 and CDR2: KGHSH, LQKENI. This CDR3 region has 14 residues. With 3 bases clipped from V and 1 base from J, the junction kept 2 bases outside the gene matches. The CDR3 bases are TGTGCCAGCTCACCGGGACAGTATAACTATGGCTACACCTTC. Encoded protein: CASSPGQYNYGYTF.

The CDR3 spells CASSFLQGGQPQHF. For the CDR3, the DNA is TGTGCCAGCAGTTTTTTACAGGGTGGTCAGCCCCAGCATTTT. The J gene is TRBJ1-5, the V gene TRBV27, with a possible D match to TRBD1 (6 bases). V lost 3 bases and J 6 bases, leaving 12 bases between the germline ends. Germline V gene lookup returns CDR1 MNHEY and CDR2 SMNVEV (reference sequence). The CDR3 is made up of 14 amino acids.

This sequence joins TRBV19 and TRBJ1-5, with TRBD1 matching over 8 bases. Germline V lookup: CDR1 LNHDA, CDR2 SQIVND (reference sequence). The CDR3 has 14 residues. V shed 6 bases and J 4 bases; nucleotides not matched to a gene: 5. The chain's CDR3 is CASSITGGNQPQHF. The CDR3, as DNA: TGTGCCAGTAGCATAACAGGGGGAAATCAGCCCCAGCATTTT.

This clone was seen a few times. The rearrangement joins TRBV10-3 to TRBJ1-1; D ambiguous. The CDR3 runs to 13 residues. The V gene lost 6 bases and the J gene lost 3 bases, with 11 bases spanning the gap. Germline V CDR1 and CDR2: ENHRY, SYGVKD. CDR3 sequence: CAIRMQADTEAFF. The CDR3 region has the DNA TGTGCCATCAGGATGCAAGCGGACACTGAAGCTTTCTTT.

This chain uses TRBV2 with TRBJ1-3, with 8 bases identical to TRBD1. CDR3 length: 12 amino acids. The V gene end was trimmed by 9 bases and the J gene end by 7 bases; junction bases not matched to a gene: 5. Germline lookup yields CDR1 SNHLY and CDR2 FYNNEI. The CDR3 bases are TGTGCCAGACAGGGGGAGGGGAACACCATATATTTT. This sequence encodes CARQGEGNTIYF.

This clone has just a few counts. This chain links TRBV2 with TRBJ1-3, with TRBD1 as a possible D gene (5 bases). The CDR3 sequence is 12 residues long. The V gene's germline CDR1 is SNHLY and CDR2 FYNNEI. Trimming removed 3 bases at V and 6 bases at J, with 6 bases between. The CDR3 DNA follows: TGTGCCAGCAGTGACAGGGTAAACACCATATATTTT. It is translated as CASSDRVNTIYF.

J is TRBJ2-2 and V is TRBV6-5; weak D call: TRBD2 (6 bases). Germline V gene data show CDR1 as MNHEY and CDR2 as SVGAGI. CDR3 length: 14 amino acids. V dropped 2 bases and J dropped 5 bases, with 9 bases sitting between them. This CDR3 reads CASSYTGVTGELFF. The DNA of the CDR3 is TGTGCCAGCAGTTACACGGGAGTTACCGGGGAGCTGTTTTTT.

The J gene is TRBJ1-2, the V gene TRBV6-6; 7 bases are shared with TRBD1. Trimming took 0 bases from V and 6 from J; bases not matched to a gene: 4. This CDR3 region has 14 residues. Germline CDR1 and CDR2: MNHNY and SVGAGI (reference sequence). Here the CDR3 DNA reads TGTGCCAGCAGTTACTCCAGGGGGGATGATGGCTACACCTTC. Its protein product is CASSYSRGDDGYTF.

The V gene is TRBV11-2, the J gene TRBJ1-4; no clear D. Trimming pared 5 bases from V and 15 bases from J, leaving 19 bases between. The CDR3 contains 13 residues. Per germline, CDR1 SGHAT and CDR2 FQNNGV. DNA of the CDR3: TGTGCCAGCAGCCAAGAGAGACCCGGGCGGGTGTTTTTT. Protein: CASSQERPGRVFF. Together with reference TRBV11-2 and TRBJ1-4, the CDR3 gives the full variable domain: EAGVAQSPRYKIIEKRQSVAFWCNPISGHATLYWYQQILGQGPKLLIQFQNNGVVDDSQLPKDRFSAERLKGVDSTLKIQPAKLEDSAVYLCASSQERPGRVFFGSGTQLSVL.

This sequence joins TRBV10-3 and TRBJ2-3; 9 bases fit TRBD2. This CDR3 spans 13 amino acids. J lost 4 bases, V lost 8 bases, and 4 bases had no gene match. The germline gives CDR1 ENHRY, CDR2 SYGVKD. CDR3 protein: CAILSGRSDTQYF. The CDR3 DNA sequence: TGTGCCATCCTAAGCGGGAGGTCAGATACGCAGTATTTT.

The gene calls are TRBV5-5 and TRBJ2-3; 8 bases are shared with TRBD2. The germline V gene encodes CDR1 SGHKS and CDR2 YYEKEE (reference sequence). V gave up 2 bases and J gave up 0 bases; unmatched junction bases: 5. This CDR3 has 16 residues. DNA of the CDR3: TGTGCCAGCAGCTTCACTAGCGGAGTTAGCACAGATACGCAGTATTTT. Protein: CASSFTSGVSTDTQYF.